This T cell receptor (beta chain) came from a study of T cell responses to AZD1222 COVID-19 vaccine. Study at large: Whether given at about 4 or about 12 weeks, second doses were pooled. General study results and limits: AZD1222 recipients seropositive at baseline numbered only six or seven. White British donors predominated, females outnumbered males, and clonal diversity was possibly underestimated.

The table came from immunoSEQ multiplex PCR; TCRdb's copy has only in-frame clones and leaves some out. The sample shows 95,000 to 100,000 clones, just over 90% of them seen only once. A note on this clone: The antigen remains unidentified.

Trimming removed 8 bases at V and 1 base at J, with 11 bases between. The V gene's germline CDR1 is SNHLY and CDR2 FYNNEI. The CDR3 has 13 residues. This receptor was identified in an adult in good health. The rearrangement links TRBV2 to TRBJ1-1; no reliable D call. The specimen comprised peripheral blood, sampled on day 0 of AZD1222 vaccination. CDR3 amino acids: CASSDEGNTEAFF. CDR3 bases: TGTGCCAGCTCGGACGAGGGGAACACTGAAGCTTTCTTT. Full variable domain (rest looked up from reference TRBV2 and TRBJ1-1): EPEVTQTPSHQVTQMGQEVILRCVPISNHLYFYWYRQILGQKVEFLVSFYNNEISEKSEIFDDQFSVERPDGSNFTLKIRSTKLEDSAMYFCASSDEGNTEAFFGQGTRLTVV.